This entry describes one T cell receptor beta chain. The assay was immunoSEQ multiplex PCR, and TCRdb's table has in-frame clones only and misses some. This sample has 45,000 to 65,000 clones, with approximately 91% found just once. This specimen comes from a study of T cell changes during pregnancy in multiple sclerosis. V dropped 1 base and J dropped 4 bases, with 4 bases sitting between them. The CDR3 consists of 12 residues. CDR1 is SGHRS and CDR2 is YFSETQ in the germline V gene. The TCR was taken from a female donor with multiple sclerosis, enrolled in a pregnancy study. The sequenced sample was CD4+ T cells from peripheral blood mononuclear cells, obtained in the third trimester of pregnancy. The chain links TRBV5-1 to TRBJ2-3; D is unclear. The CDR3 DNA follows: TGCGCCAGCAGCTTGACAGCAGATACGCAGTATTTT. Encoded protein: CASSLTADTQYF.